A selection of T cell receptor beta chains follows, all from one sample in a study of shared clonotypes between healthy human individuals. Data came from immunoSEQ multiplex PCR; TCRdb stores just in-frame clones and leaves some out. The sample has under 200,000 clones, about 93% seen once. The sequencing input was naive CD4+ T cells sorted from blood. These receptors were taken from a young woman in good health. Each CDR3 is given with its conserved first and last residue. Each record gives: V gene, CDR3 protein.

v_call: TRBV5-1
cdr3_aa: CASSSGTSGAHEQYF

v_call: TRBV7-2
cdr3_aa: CASSPGEDSVYGYTF

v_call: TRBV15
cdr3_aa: CATSRDARAHNEQFF

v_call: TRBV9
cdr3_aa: CASSPPVGLAGVNTGELFF

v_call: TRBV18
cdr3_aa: CASSRQGTEAFF

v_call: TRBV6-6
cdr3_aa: CASSYPLGVGGETQYF

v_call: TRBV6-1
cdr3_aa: CASSEGQGRRYEQYF

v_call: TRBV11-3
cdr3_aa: CASSSNRDTQYF

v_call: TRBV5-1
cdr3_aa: CASSLILGGHSEAFF

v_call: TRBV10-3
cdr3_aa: CAISSPGQQGEKLFF

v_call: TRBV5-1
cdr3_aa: CASRRQGPDEQFF

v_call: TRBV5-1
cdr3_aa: CASRREPGSYNEQFF

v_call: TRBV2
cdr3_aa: CASRDGVSYEQYF

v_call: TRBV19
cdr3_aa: CASSFGTDYGYTF

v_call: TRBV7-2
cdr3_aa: CASSPSMNTEAFF

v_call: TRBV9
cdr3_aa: CASSVGAGDEQFF

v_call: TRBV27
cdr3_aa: CASSPTPTGRNTEAFF

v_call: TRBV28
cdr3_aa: CASSFQSGNTIYF

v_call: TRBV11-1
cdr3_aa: CASSLEGGSFAGELFF

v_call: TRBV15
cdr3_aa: CATSGAGPQEGEKLFF

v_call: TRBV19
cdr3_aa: CASSPDGRQETQYF

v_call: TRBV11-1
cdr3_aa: CASSRIGGTEQYF

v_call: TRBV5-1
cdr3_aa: CASSLVIPPNEQFF

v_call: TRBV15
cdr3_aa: CATSRDVEQSIYEQYF

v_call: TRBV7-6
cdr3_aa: CASSSPPVRRGHEQYF

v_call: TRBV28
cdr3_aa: CASRGQMNTEAFF

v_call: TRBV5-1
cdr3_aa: CASSLSWGPTYEQYF

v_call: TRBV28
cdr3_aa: CASSSPGSGLYEQYF

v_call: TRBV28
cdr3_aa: CASRDRGRFEQYF

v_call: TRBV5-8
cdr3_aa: CASSFGQGAVDTIYF

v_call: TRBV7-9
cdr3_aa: CASSLGFGNFDEQYF

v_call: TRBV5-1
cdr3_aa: CASSHSFGEQFF

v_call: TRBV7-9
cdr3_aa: CASSLAGQGVNYGYTF

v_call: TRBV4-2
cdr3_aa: CASSLGLAGGSISYEQYF

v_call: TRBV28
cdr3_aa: CASSLFPGGGYTF

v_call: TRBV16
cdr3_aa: CASSQYRVGFNIQYF

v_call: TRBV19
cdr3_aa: CASSLVYEQYF

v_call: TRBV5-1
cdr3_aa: CASSPTGQGSNEKLFF

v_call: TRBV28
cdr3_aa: CASTFHGQLLSGYTF

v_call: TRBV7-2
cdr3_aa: CASSLGVGTDTQYF

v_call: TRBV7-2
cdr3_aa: CASSQGLALDSYEQYF

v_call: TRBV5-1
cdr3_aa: CASSTGLAGATTEQFF

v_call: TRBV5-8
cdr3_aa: CASSPGQAVGQPQHF

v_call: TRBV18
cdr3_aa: CASSPLGQTGEQYF

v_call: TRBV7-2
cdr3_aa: CASRGRSSYEQYF

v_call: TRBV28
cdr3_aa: CASRMGQETEAFF

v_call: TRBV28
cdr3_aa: CASRSTGDGSPLHF

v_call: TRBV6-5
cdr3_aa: CASSYSYLRGTEAFF

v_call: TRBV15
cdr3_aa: CATSREIDYQETQYF

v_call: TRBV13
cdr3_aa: CASSRRTGEKLFF

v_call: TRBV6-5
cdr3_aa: CASSPSGGISYEQYF

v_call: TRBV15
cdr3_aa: CATSGPQAMGQPQHF

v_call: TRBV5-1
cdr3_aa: CASSKNSGIPSHEQYF

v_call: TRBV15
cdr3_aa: CATSRATSEGLSYEQYF

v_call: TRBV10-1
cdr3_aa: CASSGQPGGRVYEQYF

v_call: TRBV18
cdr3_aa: CASSPLADPHYEQYF

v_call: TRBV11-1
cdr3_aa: CASSSRRTVNYEQYF

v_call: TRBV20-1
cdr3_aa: CSAKVSGPQHF

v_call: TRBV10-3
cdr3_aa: CAISAGLAGVYEQYF